This T cell receptor beta chain was captured in a study of blood T cells in healthy people across ages. A sample-barcoded 5' primer and a J-beta primer mix were used in a second PCR of roughly 7 to 11 cycles. Each cDNA molecule received a tag from a template-switch adaptor that had 12 random nucleotides. MiXCR, run by TCRdb on the 5' RACE reads, gives a single entry per CDR3 protein. The sample yields about 1.7 million distinct CDR3 sequences, roughly 27% seen once. Only a few counts were recorded for this clonotype. Its antigen is unknown. In germline, CDR1 is SQVTM, CDR2 ANQGSEA. This CDR3 comprises 12 residues. Trimming removed 4 bases from V and 6 bases from J, with 9 bases in between. Study-wide results and caveats: Strong correlation was found linking TCR beta diversity to naive T cell percentage. PBMCs left unsorted prevented a conclusive naive versus antigen-experienced comparison. The CMV status of each donor remained undetermined, and this could have confounded shifts in expanded clonotypes.

The source material was blood. The chain recombines TRBV29-1 with TRBJ1-4; the D is unclear. This receptor was obtained from a woman between 25 and 40 years old in good health. CDR3 sequence: CSVGPAYEKLFF. Here the CDR3 DNA reads TGCAGCGTTGGGCCCGCCTATGAAAAACTGTTTTTT.